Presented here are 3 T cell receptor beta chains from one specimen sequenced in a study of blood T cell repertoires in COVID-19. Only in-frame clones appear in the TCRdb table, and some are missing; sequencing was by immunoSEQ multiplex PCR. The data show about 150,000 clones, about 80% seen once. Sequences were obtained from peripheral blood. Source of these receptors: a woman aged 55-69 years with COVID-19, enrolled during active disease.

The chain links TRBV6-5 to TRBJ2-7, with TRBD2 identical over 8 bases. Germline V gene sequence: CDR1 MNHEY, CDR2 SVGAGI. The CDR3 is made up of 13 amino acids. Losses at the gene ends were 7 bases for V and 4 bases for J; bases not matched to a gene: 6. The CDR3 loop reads CASNSGIRYEQYF. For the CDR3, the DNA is TGTGCCAGCAATAGCGGGATAAGGTACGAGCAGTACTTC.

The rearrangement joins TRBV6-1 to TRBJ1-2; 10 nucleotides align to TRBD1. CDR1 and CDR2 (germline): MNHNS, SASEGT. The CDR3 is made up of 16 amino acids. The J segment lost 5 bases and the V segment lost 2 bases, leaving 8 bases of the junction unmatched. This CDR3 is CASSELLTGGWYGYTF. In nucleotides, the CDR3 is TGTGCCAGCAGTGAATTGCTGACAGGGGGCTGGTATGGCTACACCTTC.

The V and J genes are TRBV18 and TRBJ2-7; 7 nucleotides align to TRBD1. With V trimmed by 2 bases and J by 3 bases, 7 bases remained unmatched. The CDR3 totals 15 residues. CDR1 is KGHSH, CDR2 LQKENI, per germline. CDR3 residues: CASSPERQGIYEQYV. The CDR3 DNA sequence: TGTGCCAGCTCACCAGAAAGACAGGGTATCTACGAGCAGTACGTC.